This TCR beta chain came from a study of T cells expressing NK-cell markers. Overall study findings and caveats: For four donors, these clonotypes were likewise the leading ones in the CD3+CD56-NKG2C+ fraction.

The germline V gene has CDR1 SGHVS and CDR2 FQNEAQ. This CDR3 is 15 amino acids long. About this clonotype: No antigen is known for it.

Researchers built TCR beta cDNA using 5'RACE template switching with UMIs. TCRdb reprocessed the 5' RACE reads; each CDR3 protein has one entry and no DNA is given. This sample's table has around 550,000 distinct CDR3 sequences. The chain couples TRBV7-8 to TRBJ2-2; checking the TCRdb D call of TRBD1 is not possible without DNA. This TCR was recovered from a young man in good health. Material for sequencing was blood T cells: a sorted CD56 or NKG2C T cell subset, CD4+ or CD8+ T cells, or bulk PBMC T cells (not recorded which). CDR3 sequence: CASSLGSLGTGELFF.